These 3 T cell receptor beta chains were all obtained from the same sample, sequenced in a study of patients and donors after allogeneic stem cell transplantation. MiXCR, applied by TCRdb to the RT-PCR reads, yields one record per CDR3 protein. The sample holds 800,000 to 1,000,000 distinct CDR3 sequences, 18% seen once. Sample: blood, either unsorted or a sorted T cell fraction (not recorded which). The receptors come from a human donor who was either an allogeneic HSCT recipient or a stem cell or donor lymphocyte infusion donor (not recorded which). It is not recorded whose cells these are; they may come from a transplant donor.

This clonotype was observed a handful of times. The gene calls are TRBV30 and TRBJ2-3; TRBD1 or TRBD2 may be the D gene (5 bases each). Per the germline V gene, CDR1 is GTSNPN and CDR2 is SVGIG (reference sequence). V lost 0 bases and J 2 bases, leaving 9 bases between the germline ends. The CDR3 is made up of 14 amino acids. The CDR3 sequence: CAWSVWGYTDTQYF. In DNA form, the CDR3 reads TGTGCCTGGAGTGTATGGGGGTACACAGATACGCAGTATTTT.

The rearrangement joins TRBV5-4 to TRBJ1-5; no clear D gene. Trimming took off 0 bases at V and 5 bases at J, with 9 bases between the two ends. The germline V gene encodes CDR1 SGHNT and CDR2 YYREEE (reference sequence). This CDR3 has 14 amino acids. The CDR3 spells CASSLEGQDQPQHF. The CDR3 coding sequence is TGTGCCAGCAGCTTGGAGGGCCAGGATCAGCCCCAGCATTTT.

This clonotype has more than one count but fewer than ten. This chain connects TRBV12-3 or TRBV12-4 to TRBJ1-2; D not certain. The CDR3 spans 14 residues. V was cut by 3 bases and J by 4 bases, with 12 bases left in between. CDR3 sequence reads: CASSLEQVAYGYTF. The CDR3 nucleotides read TGTGCCAGCAGTTTGGAGCAGGTGGCCTATGGCTACACCTTC.